The rows below give T cell receptor beta chains drawn from one sample of a study of PD-1 blockade in classical Hodgkin lymphoma. Measured with immunoSEQ multiplex PCR; TCRdb has only the in-frame clones, and not every one. The sample contains 45,000 to 60,000 clones, more than 75% of which appear only once. The material sequenced was peripheral blood mononuclear cells (PBMCs). The receptors come from a human donor with classical Hodgkin lymphoma. Each CDR3 is given with its conserved first and last residue. The D gene is left open where the match is weak. The listing skips clone size in some rows; elsewhere it reads once, few, many or a size class.

CDR3 protein	CDR3 DNA	V gene	J gene	clone size	D gene
CASSDGPSTGANVLTF	TGTGCCAGCAGTGACGGCCCCTCAACTGGGGCCAACGTCCTGACTTTC	TRBV6-4	TRBJ2-6	NA	NA
CASSSGTAGNTIYF	TGTGCCAGCTCTTCTGGAACCGCTGGAAACACCATATATTTT	TRBV18	TRBJ1-3	NA	NA
CATGGQSTANYGYTF	TGTGCCACCGGCGGACAGTCTACCGCTAACTATGGCTACACCTTC	TRBV6-5	TRBJ1-2	NA	NA
CASIPLARTGELFF	TGTGCCAGCATCCCCTTAGCGAGGACCGGGGAGCTGTTTTTT	TRBV28	TRBJ2-2	NA	NA
CASSDQGRGFGYTF	TGTGCCAGCAGTGACCAGGGAAGGGGTTTCGGCTACACCTTC	TRBV2	TRBJ1-2	few	NA
CASSSRPRTEAFF	TGTGCCAGCAGTTCCAGGCCTCGGACTGAAGCTTTCTTT	TRBV27	TRBJ1-1	NA	NA
CASSPPDSNTEAFF	TGTGCCAGCAGCCCCCCGGACAGTAACACTGAAGCTTTCTTT	TRBV11-2	TRBJ1-1	NA	NA
CASSYNEQFF	TGTGCCAGCTCCTACAATGAGCAGTTCTTC	TRBV7-9	TRBJ2-1	NA	NA
CASRRQGADEQYF	TGTGCCAGCAGACGACAGGGAGCGGACGAGCAGTACTTC	TRBV6-5	TRBJ2-7	once	TRBD1
CASDDYTDTQYF	TGTGCCAGCGATGATTATACAGATACGCAGTATTTT	TRBV11-1	TRBJ2-3	NA	NA
CASKVCRAASFNSPLHF	TGTGCCAGCAAGGTTTGCAGGGCCGCCTCGTTTAATTCACCCCTCCACTTT	TRBV25-1	TRBJ1-6	NA	NA
CASSLVGGADATNEKLFF	TGCGCCAGCAGCTTGGTGGGCGGGGCAGATGCAACTAATGAAAAACTGTTTTTT	TRBV5-1	TRBJ1-4	NA	NA
CASSLRDTPQYF	TGTGCCAGCAGCTTAAGAGACACACCCCAGTACTTC	TRBV5-6	TRBJ2-5	NA	NA
CASSIGNEQFF	TGTGCCAGTAGTATAGGCAATGAGCAGTTCTTC	TRBV19	TRBJ2-1	NA	NA
CAISDPGLPGVGGYTF	TGTGCCATCAGTGACCCGGGACTCCCAGGAGTGGGTGGCTACACCTTC	TRBV10-3	TRBJ1-2	once	NA
CASTGTGNQPQHF	TGTGCCAGCACGGGGACAGGGAATCAGCCCCAGCATTTT	TRBV2	TRBJ1-5	NA	TRBD1
CASSGVGAETYEQYF	TGTGCCAGTAGTGGGGTCGGGGCAGAGACGTACGAGCAGTACTTC	TRBV19	TRBJ2-7	NA	NA
CASSLLSLGGETQYF	TGTGCCAGCAGCTTGTTATCACTAGGGGGAGAGACCCAGTACTTC	TRBV5-5	TRBJ2-5	NA	NA
CASSFGLAGNQETQYF	TGTGCCAGCAGCTTCGGACTAGCGGGAAACCAAGAGACCCAGTACTTC	TRBV11-2	TRBJ2-5	NA	TRBD2
CASPDRTNEKLFF	TGTGCCAGCCCCGACAGAACTAATGAAAAACTGTTTTTT	TRBV7-9	TRBJ1-4	once	NA
CASRPTGGDEQFF	TGTGCCAGCAGGCCGACAGGGGGGGATGAGCAGTTCTTC	TRBV2	TRBJ2-1	NA	TRBD1
CASTPGQYNQPQHF	TGTGCCAGCACCCCGGGACAGTACAATCAGCCCCAGCATTTT	TRBV6-1	TRBJ1-5	NA	TRBD1
CSVDNPRRDTQYF	TGCAGCGTTGACAACCCCAGGCGAGATACGCAGTATTTT	TRBV29-1	TRBJ2-3	NA	NA
CASSLARGASGYGYTF	TGTGCCAGCAGCTTAGCCCGGGGGGCATCCGGCTATGGCTACACCTTC	TRBV7-9	TRBJ1-2	NA	NA
CANTGLGYF	TGTGCCAACACAGGGCTGGGGTACTTC	TRBV7-9	TRBJ2-4	NA	NA
CASSLARVDKSYEQYF	TGCGCCAGCAGCTTGGCTAGAGTGGATAAATCCTACGAGCAGTACTTC	TRBV5-1	TRBJ2-7	NA	NA
CASQTGYNYGYTF	TGTGCCAGCCAGACAGGGTATAACTATGGCTACACCTTC	TRBV6-5	TRBJ1-2	few	TRBD1
CASSEGVAYEFF	TGTGCCAGCAGTGAGGGGGTAGCCTACGAGTTCTTC	TRBV2	TRBJ2-1	NA	NA
CASTFSGRGETQYF	TGTGCCAGTACCTTTAGCGGGAGAGGAGAGACCCAGTACTTC	TRBV19	TRBJ2-5	NA	TRBD2
CASSLGGQSDTIYF	TGTGCCAGCAGCTTGGGGGGGCAATCGGACACCATATATTTT	TRBV5-4	TRBJ1-3	NA	NA
CASSLSTSGTSYEQYF	TGTGCCAGCAGTTTATCTACTAGCGGGACCTCCTACGAGCAGTACTTC	TRBV27	TRBJ2-7	NA	TRBD2
CASRGEGGGNQPQHF	TGTGCCAGCAGGGGGGAGGGGGGTGGCAATCAGCCCCAGCATTTT	TRBV28	TRBJ1-5	NA	NA
CASSSRLGKETQYF	TGTGCCAGCAGCTCAAGACTAGGCAAAGAGACCCAGTACTTC	TRBV9	TRBJ2-5	NA	NA
CASSQPPEGTQYF	TGTGCCAGCAGCCAACCCCCTGAGGGGACCCAGTACTTC	TRBV7-9	TRBJ2-5	NA	NA